This T cell receptor beta chain was obtained from a study of OX40 agonist ivuxolimab in advanced cancers. With regard to the full study: The costimulatory receptor OX40 (CD134) was targeted by ivuxolimab, a fully human IgG2 agonistic monoclonal antibody. Among the roughly 50 dose-escalation patients, around 20 had hepatocellular carcinoma, approximately 15 melanoma, 9 renal cell carcinoma and 9 head and neck cancer. Partial responses were achieved by three dose-escalation patients, of whom one had hepatocellular carcinoma and two had cutaneous melanoma. Patients were allowed to have had prior anti-PD-1, anti-PD-L1 or anti-CTLA-4 therapy, and roughly two fifths of the dose-escalation patients had been treated with checkpoint inhibitors. The paper covers the monotherapy dose-escalation part of the phase I ivuxolimab trial, which included N ≈ 50 patients. Intravenous ivuxolimab was administered to patients every 2 weeks at six dose levels: 0.01, 0.1, 0.3, 1.5, 3 and 10 mg/kg. A male proportion of around 81% and a mean age of 60 years, ranging from 23 to 79, were recorded for the dose-escalation cohort. The purpose of peripheral TCRbeta sequencing was to test whether ivuxolimab changed TCR sequence diversity and led to clonal T-cell expansion.

To sequence the TCRbeta CDR3 region, genomic DNA was isolated from the sorted cells. The immunoSEQ Assay was used for sequencing of TCRbeta CDR3 regions. TCRdb obtained this table from immuneACCESS and retained in-frame rearrangements with V and J assigned. These tables miss some clones; where compared with another copy, unresolved V genes account for less than half of the shortfall, and the remainder is unexplained. This sample holds about 29,000 clones; nearly 95% were observed only once. The top ten hold approximately 9% of the sample. As regards this clone: Its antigen is unknown. Per-base quality was not reported, and no clone a single base away is much larger than it.

The trim is 5 bases for V and 4 bases for J, with a gap of 15 bases between the germline ends. The CDR3 covers 16 residues, taking in both the cysteine and the phenylalanine. The retained sequence is limited to the CDR3, 48 bases, with the frame set at the first base. Based on the germline V gene, the CDR1 and CDR2 sequences are SGHTA and FQGTGA. The trial excluded patients who had a history of autoimmune disease or who were on systemic immunosuppression. Peripheral blood for TCR sequencing was collected from all dose cohorts at baseline, on cycle 4 day 1, and on cycle 7 day 1. Samples were obtained from an open-label, multicenter, first-in-human phase I dose-escalation trial of ivuxolimab. Adults with locally advanced or metastatic melanoma, renal cell carcinoma, hepatocellular carcinoma or head and neck squamous cell carcinoma were enrolled in the trial. Before TCR sequencing, CD4+ and CD8+ T cells were separately sorted from peripheral blood.

Study-wide findings and limitations: At doses from 0.1 to 3.0 mg/kg, clonal expansion was seen in both CD4+ and CD8+ blood T cells between baseline and week 6. Low levels of normalized T-cell clonal expansion were also seen in some patients who did not respond. In the 0.1-3.0 mg/kg groups, partial responders had among the lowest normalized peripheral clonal expansion, particularly in CD8+ T cells. Antigen specificity was not determined for the clonally expanded peripheral T cells. On average, CD8+ T cells showed more expanded clones than CD4+ T cells after ivuxolimab.

The sequence is built from TRBV7-3 and TRBJ2-6, with no confidently assigned D gene. The receptor was isolated from an adult with an advanced solid tumor such as melanoma, head and neck, liver or kidney cancer. The sample consisted of CD4+ or CD8+ T cells sorted from blood, taken in a trial of the OX40 agonist ivuxolimab. The DNA sequence is given as TGTGCCAGCAGCCCCATGGAGCTCCGCGGGGCCAACGTCCTGACTTTC. Its amino acids are CASSPMELRGANVLTF.